These 6 T cell receptor beta chains were all obtained from the same sample, sequenced in a study of vaccination and CD4 T cells after COVID-19. Specified treatment: approximately 10-day PBMC culture with coronavirus spike peptide pools or control peptides (ViraFEST assay). These CD4+ T cells came from an unexposed donor, sampled before the COVID-19 pandemic (2011-2018). These receptors have no identified antigens. An Oncomine TCR Beta short-read assay was used to sequence the DNA from cultured CD4+ T cells. Investigators isolated genomic DNA from cultured CD4+ T cells. TCRdb processed the PCR reads anew with MiXCR; each CDR3 protein has one entry. The table records about 9,300 distinct CDR3 sequences, less than 45% of them present only once. The sequencing input was CD4+ T cells from blood, cultured in vitro. Every receptor here comes from a human donor in good health.

The chain recombines TRBV28 with TRBJ1-2, with TRBD1 as a possible D gene (6 bases). The CDR3 runs 12 residues. Germline V gene lookup returns CDR1 MDHEN and CDR2 SYDVKM. The CDR3 DNA reads TGTGTCAGTGGGGGGGCGGGGAATGGCTACACCTTC. It encodes CVSGGAGNGYTF.

The V and J genes are TRBV27 and TRBJ1-2; possible D gene TRBD1, 6 bases. The length of the CDR3 is 12 residues. CDR1 and CDR2 from the germline V gene are MNHEY and SMNVEV (reference sequence). V lost 6 bases to trimming and J lost 5 bases, with 10 bases between them. The CDR3 reads CASRNRAYGYTF. The DNA for the CDR3 is TGTGCCAGCAGGAACAGGGCTTATGGCTACACCTTC.

The chain uses TRBV7-3 and TRBJ2-7; D might be TRBD1 or TRBD2, each matching 5 bases. This CDR3 contains 15 residues. Trimming pared 5 bases from V and 1 base from J, leaving 15 bases between. Germline-derived CDR1 and CDR2 are SGHTA and FQGTGA. The CDR3: CASSQGPGRSYEQYF. The CDR3 nucleotides read TGTGCCAGCAGCCAGGGACCAGGTCGGTCCTACGAGCAGTACTTC.

The gene calls are TRBV27 and TRBJ2-1; 15 nucleotides align to TRBD2. This CDR3 region has 20 residues. V was clipped by 5 bases and J by 2 bases; unmatched bases: 13. Germline CDR1 and CDR2: MNHEY and SMNVEV (reference sequence). In DNA form, the CDR3 reads TGTGCCAGCAGTCCACAGTTAGCCCGGACTAGCGGGAGGGCCTACAATGAGCAGTTCTTC. This translates into CASSPQLARTSGRAYNEQFF.

The chain combines TRBV27 with TRBJ2-2; D unresolved. V gave up 2 bases and J gave up 7 bases, with 2 bases separating them. This CDR3 has 11 residues. From germline, CDR1 is MNHEY and CDR2 SMNVEV (reference sequence). The CDR3: CASSLNGELFF. The CDR3 DNA sequence: TGTGCCAGCAGTTTAAACGGGGAGCTGTTTTTT.

The rearrangement joins TRBV6-5 to TRBJ2-7; maybe TRBD2 (5 bases). CDR1 and CDR2 from the germline V gene are MNHEY and SVGAGI. Deletions cut 0 bases from V and 2 bases from J, with 14 bases between. CDR3 size: 16 residues. The CDR3 loop reads CASSYSNPGNTYEQYF. CDR3 in DNA: TGTGCCAGCAGTTACTCGAATCCGGGAAACACCTACGAGCAGTACTTC.